This T cell receptor (beta chain) was sequenced during a study of cytomegalovirus exposure and HLA in healthy donors. Study-wide background: Early released data had tens of millions of unique TCRs, all coming from HLA-typed donors.

The PCR made use of 60 Vbeta and 13 Jbeta primers. Assay: immunoSEQ multiplex PCR; the TCRdb copy retains only in-frame clones and omits some. Here the sample spans approximately 140,000 clones, 81% being singletons. This clonotype was obtained from a man between 18 and 29 years old in good health and CMV-seronegative. The material sequenced was PBMCs.

CDR3 amino acids: CASSLGTGLNTGELFF. CDR3 in DNA: TGTGCCAGCAGTTTAGGGACAGGACTGAACACCGGGGAGCTGTTTTTT. The rearrangement links TRBV28 to TRBJ2-2; the match to TRBD1 covers 8 bases. CDR1 is MDHEN, CDR2 SYDVKM, per germline. With 2 bases clipped from V and 1 base from J, the junction kept 3 bases outside the gene matches. This CDR3 is built from 16 residues.